Listed here is a single T cell receptor beta chain. Germline lookup yields CDR1 MNHEY and CDR2 SVGAGI. V shed 4 bases and J shed 6 bases, with 16 bases lying between them. The CDR3 has 14 residues. This table comes from immunoSEQ multiplex PCR, and its TCRdb copy is limited to in-frame clones, with some not included. Of more than 95,000 clones listed, around nine tenths are singletons. The sample comes from a study of control samples from healthy donors and cancer patients. Sequencing used blood. The source of this sequence is a woman aged 70-85 years in good health. The V and J genes are TRBV6-5 and TRBJ2-7, with a tentative D call TRBD2 (5 bases). The DNA of the CDR3 is TGTGCCAGCAGTTCGGGATCGACAAAGGGCGAGCAGTACTTC. Its translation: CASSSGSTKGEQYF.